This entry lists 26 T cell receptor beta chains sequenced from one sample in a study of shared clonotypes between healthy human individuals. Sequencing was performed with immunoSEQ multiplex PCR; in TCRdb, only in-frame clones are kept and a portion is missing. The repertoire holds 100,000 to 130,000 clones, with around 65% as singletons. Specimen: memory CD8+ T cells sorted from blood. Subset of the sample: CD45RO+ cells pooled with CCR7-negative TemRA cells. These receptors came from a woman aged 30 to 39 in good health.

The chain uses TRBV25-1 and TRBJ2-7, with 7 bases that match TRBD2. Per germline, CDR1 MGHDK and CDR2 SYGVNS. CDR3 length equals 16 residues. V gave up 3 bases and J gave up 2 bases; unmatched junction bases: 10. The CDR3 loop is CASSDRRTRIPYEQYF. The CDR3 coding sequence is TGTGCCAGCAGTGACCGCCGGACTAGGATTCCCTACGAGCAGTACTTC.

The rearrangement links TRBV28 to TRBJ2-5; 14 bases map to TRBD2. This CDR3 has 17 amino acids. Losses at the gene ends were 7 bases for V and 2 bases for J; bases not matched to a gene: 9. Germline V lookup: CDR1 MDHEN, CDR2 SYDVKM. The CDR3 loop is CASTSGTSGSWQETQYF. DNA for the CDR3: TGTGCCAGCACCTCGGGGACTAGCGGGAGTTGGCAAGAGACCCAGTACTTC.

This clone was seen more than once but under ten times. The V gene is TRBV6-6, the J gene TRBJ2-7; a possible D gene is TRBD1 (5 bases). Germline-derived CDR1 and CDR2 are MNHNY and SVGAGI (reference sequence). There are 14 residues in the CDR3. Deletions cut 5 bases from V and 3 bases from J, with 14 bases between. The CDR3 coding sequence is TGTGCCAGCAGTCGCGACAGAGGCTTCTACGAGCAGTACTTC. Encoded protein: CASSRDRGFYEQYF.

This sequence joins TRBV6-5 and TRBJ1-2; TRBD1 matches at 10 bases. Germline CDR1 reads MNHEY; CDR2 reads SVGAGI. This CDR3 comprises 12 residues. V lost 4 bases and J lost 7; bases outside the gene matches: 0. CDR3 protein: CASSWDRGGYTF. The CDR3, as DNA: TGTGCCAGCAGTTGGGACAGGGGTGGCTACACCTTC.

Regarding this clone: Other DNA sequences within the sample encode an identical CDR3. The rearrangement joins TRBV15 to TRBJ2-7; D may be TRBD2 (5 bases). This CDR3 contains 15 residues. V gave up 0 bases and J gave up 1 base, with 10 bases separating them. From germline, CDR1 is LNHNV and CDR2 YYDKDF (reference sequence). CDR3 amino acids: CATSRDRGGSYEQYF. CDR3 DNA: TGTGCCACCAGCAGAGATCGAGGCGGGTCCTACGAGCAGTACTTC.

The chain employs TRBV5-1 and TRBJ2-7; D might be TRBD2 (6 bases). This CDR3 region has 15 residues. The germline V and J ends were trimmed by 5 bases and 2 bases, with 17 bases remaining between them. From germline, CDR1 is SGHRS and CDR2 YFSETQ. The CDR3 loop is CASSFLSGYTYEQYF. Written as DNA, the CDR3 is TGCGCCAGCAGTTTCCTTAGCGGCTATACCTACGAGCAGTACTTC.

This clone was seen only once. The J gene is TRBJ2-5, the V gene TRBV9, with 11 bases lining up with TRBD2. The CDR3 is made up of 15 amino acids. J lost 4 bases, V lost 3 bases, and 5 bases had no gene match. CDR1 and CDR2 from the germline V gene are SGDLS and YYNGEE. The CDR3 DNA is TGTGCCAGCAGCGCCACGCTAGCGGGAGGAGAGACCCAGTACTTC. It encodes CASSATLAGGETQYF. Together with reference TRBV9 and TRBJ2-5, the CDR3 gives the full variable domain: DSGVTQTPKHLITATGQRVTLRCSPRSGDLSVYWYQQSLDQGLQFLIQYYNGEERAKGNILERFSAQQFPDLHSELNLSSLELGDSALYFCASSATLAGGETQYFGPGTRLLVL.

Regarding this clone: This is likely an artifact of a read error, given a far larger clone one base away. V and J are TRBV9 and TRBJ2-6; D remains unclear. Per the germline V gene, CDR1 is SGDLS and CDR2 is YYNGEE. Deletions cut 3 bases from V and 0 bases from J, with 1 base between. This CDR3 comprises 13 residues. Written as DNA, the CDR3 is TGTGCCAGCAGCGACTCTGGGGCCAACGTCCTGACTTTC. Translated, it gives CASSDSGANVLTF.

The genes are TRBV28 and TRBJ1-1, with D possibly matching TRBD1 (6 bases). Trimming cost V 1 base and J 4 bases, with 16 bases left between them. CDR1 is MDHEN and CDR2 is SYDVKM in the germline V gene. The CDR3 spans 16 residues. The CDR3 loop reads CASSLYPHGRGTEAFF. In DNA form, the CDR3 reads TGTGCCAGCAGTTTATATCCCCATGGCAGGGGCACTGAAGCTTTCTTT.

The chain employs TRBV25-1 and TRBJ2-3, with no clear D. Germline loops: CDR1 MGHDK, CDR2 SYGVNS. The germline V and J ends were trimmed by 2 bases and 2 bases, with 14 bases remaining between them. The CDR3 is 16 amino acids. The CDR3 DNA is TGTGCCAGCAGTGAAGATAAGACGCAGCACACAGATACGCAGTATTTT. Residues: CASSEDKTQHTDTQYF. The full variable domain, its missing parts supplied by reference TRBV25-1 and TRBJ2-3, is EADIYQTPRYLVIGTGKKITLECSQTMGHDKMYWYQQDPGMELHLIHYSYGVNSTEKGDLSSESTVSRIRTEHFPLTLESARPSHTSQYLCASSEDKTQHTDTQYFGPGTRLTVL.

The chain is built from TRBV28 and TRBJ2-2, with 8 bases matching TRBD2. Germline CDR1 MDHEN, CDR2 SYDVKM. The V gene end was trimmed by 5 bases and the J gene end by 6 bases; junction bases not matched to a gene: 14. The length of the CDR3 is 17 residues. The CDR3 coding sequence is TGTGCCAGCAGTAGCCCGTTGGAGCGGGAGTACGCCGGGGAGCTGTTTTTT. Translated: CASSSPLEREYAGELFF.

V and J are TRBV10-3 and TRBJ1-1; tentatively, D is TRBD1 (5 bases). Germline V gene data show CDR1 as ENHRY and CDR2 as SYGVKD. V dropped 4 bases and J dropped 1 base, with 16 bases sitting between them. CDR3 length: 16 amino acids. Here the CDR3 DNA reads TGTGCCATCAGTGTTGCGCGTCGGACAACGAACACTGAAGCTTTCTTT. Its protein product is CAISVARRTTNTEAFF.

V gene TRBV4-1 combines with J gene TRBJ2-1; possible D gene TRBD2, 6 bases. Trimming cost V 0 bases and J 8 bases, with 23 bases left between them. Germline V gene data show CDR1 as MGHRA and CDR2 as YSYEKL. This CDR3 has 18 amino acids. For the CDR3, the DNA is TGCGCCAGCAGCCAAGATGCGTACACGCAGCGGGTTTTCGATGAGCAGTTCTTC. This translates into CASSQDAYTQRVFDEQFF.

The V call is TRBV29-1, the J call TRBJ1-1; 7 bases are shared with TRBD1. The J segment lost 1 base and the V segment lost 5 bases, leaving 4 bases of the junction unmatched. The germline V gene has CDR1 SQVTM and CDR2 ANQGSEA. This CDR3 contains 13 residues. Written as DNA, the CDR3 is TGCAGCGTTCAGACAGGGAGGAACACTGAAGCTTTCTTT. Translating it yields CSVQTGRNTEAFF.

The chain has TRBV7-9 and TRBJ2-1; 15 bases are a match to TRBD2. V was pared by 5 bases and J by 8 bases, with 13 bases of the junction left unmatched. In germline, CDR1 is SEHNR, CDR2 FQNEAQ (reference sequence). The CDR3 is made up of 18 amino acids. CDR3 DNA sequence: TGTGCCAGCAGCCGCGGACTAGCGGGAGGGCCGTTTGAGGATGAGCAGTTCTTC. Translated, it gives CASSRGLAGGPFEDEQFF.

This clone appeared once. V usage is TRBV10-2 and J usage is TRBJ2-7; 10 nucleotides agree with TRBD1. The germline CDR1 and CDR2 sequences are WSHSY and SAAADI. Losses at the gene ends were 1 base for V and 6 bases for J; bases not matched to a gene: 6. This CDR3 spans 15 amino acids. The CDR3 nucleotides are TGCGCCAGCAGTGAGTACGACAGGGGGCTAAGCGAGCAGTACTTC. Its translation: CASSEYDRGLSEQYF.

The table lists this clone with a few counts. In nucleotides, the CDR3 is TGTGCCAGCAGCTTAGCGGGACTAGATGGTGAGCAGTTCTTC. This encodes CASSLAGLDGEQFF. The J gene is TRBJ2-1, the V gene TRBV7-6; 8 nucleotides agree with TRBD2. Trimming at V came to 0 bases and at J to 9 bases, leaving 4 bases not matched to a gene. The CDR3 spans 14 residues. Germline V gives CDR1 SGHVS, CDR2 FNYEAQ.

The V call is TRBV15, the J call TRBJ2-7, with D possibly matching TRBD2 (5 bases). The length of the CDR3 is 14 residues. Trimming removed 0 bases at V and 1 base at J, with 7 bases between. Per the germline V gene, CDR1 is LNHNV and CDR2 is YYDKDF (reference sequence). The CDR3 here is CATSREGVSYEQYF. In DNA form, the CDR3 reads TGTGCCACCAGCAGAGAGGGAGTATCCTACGAGCAGTACTTC.

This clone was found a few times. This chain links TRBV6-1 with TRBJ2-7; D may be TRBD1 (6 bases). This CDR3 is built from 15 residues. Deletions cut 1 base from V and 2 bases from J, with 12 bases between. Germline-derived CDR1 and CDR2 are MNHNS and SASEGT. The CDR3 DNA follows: TGTGCCAGCAGTGAAGGGACAGATCAACCCTACGAGCAGTACTTC. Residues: CASSEGTDQPYEQYF.

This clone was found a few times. CDR3 DNA sequence: TGTGCCAGCGGCTACCAGCCCAACGAGCAGTACTTC. Encoded protein: CASGYQPNEQYF. The rearrangement joins TRBV27 to TRBJ2-7; D not certain. The CDR3 runs to 12 residues. Trimming removed 8 bases at V and 5 bases at J, with 13 bases between. From germline, CDR1 is MNHEY and CDR2 SMNVEV (reference sequence).

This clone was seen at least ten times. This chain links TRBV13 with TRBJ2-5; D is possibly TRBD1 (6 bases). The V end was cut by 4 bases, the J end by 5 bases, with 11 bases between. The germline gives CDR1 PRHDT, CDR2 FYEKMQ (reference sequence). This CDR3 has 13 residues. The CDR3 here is CASSSTGRETQYF. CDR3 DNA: TGTGCCAGCAGCTCGACAGGTCGGGAGACCCAGTACTTC.

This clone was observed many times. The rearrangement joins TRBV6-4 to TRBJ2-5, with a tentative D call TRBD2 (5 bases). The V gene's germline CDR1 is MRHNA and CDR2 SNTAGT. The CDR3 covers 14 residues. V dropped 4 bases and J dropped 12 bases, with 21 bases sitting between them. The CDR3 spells CASSAGLEAGVKYF. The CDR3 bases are TGTGCCAGCAGTGCTGGGTTGGAGGCAGGAGTCAAGTACTTC.

Here the CDR3 DNA reads TGCGCCAGCAGCCTATCTCCGGCCGGGACCGGCGATACGCAGTATTTT. It encodes CASSLSPAGTGDTQYF. The chain employs TRBV4-1 and TRBJ2-3, with D perhaps TRBD1 or TRBD2 (5 bases each). Germline V CDR1 and CDR2: MGHRA, YSYEKL. This CDR3 has 16 amino acids. The V end was cut by 4 bases, the J end by 6 bases, with 20 bases between.

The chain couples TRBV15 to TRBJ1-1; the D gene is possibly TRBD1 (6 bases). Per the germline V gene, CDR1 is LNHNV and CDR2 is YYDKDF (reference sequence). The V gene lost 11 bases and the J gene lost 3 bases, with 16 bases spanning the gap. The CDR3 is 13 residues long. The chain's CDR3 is CAAKDRSYTEAFF. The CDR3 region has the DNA TGTGCCGCGAAGGACAGATCCTACACTGAAGCTTTCTTT.

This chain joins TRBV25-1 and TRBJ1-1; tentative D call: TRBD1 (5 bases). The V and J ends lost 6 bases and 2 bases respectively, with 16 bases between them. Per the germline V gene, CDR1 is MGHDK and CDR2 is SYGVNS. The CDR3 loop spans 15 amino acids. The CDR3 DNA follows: TGTGCCAGCAGCCGAACCAGGGAACCCAACACTGAAGCTTTCTTT. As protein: CASSRTREPNTEAFF.

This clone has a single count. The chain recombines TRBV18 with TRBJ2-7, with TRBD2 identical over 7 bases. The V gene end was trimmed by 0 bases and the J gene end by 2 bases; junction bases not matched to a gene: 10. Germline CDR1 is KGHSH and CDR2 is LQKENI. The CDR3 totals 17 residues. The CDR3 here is CASSPPFSSGLTYEQYF. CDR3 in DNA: TGTGCCAGCTCACCACCCTTCTCATCGGGACTAACCTACGAGCAGTACTTC. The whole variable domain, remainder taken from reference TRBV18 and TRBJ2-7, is NAGVMQNPRHLVRRRGQEARLRCSPMKGHSHVYWYRQLPEEGLKFMVYLQKENIIDESGMPKERFSAEFPKEGPSILRIQQVVRGDSAAYFCASSPPFSSGLTYEQYFGPGTRLTVT.